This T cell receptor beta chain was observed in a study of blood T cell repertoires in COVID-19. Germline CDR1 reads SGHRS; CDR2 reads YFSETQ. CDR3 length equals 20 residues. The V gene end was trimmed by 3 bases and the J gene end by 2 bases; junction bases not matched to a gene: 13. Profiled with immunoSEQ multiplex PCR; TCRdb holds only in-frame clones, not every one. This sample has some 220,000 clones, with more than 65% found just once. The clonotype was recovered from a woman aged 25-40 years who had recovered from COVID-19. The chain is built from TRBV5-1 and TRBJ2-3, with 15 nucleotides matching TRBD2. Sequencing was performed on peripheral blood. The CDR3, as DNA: TGCGCCAGCAGCTCCTCTTTCCCGGGACTAGCGGGAGGCCACACAGATACGCAGTATTTT. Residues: CASSSSFPGLAGGHTDTQYF.